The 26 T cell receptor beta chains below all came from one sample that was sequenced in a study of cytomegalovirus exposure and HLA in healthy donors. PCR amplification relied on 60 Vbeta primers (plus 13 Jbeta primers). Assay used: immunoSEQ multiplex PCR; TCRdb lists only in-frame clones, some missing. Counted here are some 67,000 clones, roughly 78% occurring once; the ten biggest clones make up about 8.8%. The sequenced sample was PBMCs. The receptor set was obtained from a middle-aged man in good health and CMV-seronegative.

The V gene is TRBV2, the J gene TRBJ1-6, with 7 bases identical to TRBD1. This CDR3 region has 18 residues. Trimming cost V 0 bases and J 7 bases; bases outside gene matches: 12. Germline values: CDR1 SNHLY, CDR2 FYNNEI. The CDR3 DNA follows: TGTGCCAGCAGTGAAGCGTCCCCCGGACAGGCTGGGAATTCACCCCTCCACTTT. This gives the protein CASSEASPGQAGNSPLHF.

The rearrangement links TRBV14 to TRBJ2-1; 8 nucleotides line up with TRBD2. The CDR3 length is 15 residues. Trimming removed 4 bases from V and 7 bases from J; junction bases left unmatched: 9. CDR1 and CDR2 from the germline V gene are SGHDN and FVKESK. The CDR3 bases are TGTGCCAGCAGCCTCACGGGAGGGCCATGGAATGAGCAGTTCTTC. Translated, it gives CASSLTGGPWNEQFF.

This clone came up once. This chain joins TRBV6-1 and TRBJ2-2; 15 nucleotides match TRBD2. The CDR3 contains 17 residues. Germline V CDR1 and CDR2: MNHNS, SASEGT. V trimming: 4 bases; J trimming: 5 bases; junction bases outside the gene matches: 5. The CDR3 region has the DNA TGTGCCAGCAGTGGTCGGACTAGCGGGAGGGTAACCGGGGAGCTGTTTTTT. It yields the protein CASSGRTSGRVTGELFF.

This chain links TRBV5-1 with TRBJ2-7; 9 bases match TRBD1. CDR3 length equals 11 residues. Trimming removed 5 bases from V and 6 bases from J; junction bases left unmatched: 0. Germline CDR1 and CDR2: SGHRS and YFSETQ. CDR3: CASRTGGEQYF. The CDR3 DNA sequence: TGCGCCAGCAGGACAGGGGGCGAGCAGTACTTC.

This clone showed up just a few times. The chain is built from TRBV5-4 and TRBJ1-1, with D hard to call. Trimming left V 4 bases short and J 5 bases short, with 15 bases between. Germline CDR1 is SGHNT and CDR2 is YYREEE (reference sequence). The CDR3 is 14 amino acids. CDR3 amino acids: CASSQPERVTEAFF. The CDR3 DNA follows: TGTGCCAGCAGCCAACCGGAGAGGGTGACTGAAGCTTTCTTT.

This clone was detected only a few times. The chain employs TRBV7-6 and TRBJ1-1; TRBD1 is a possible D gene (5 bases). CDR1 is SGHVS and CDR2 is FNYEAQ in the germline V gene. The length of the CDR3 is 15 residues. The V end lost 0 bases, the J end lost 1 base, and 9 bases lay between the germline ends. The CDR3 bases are TGTGCCAGCAGCTTAGCGCGGCAGGGGAACACTGAAGCTTTCTTT. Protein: CASSLARQGNTEAFF.

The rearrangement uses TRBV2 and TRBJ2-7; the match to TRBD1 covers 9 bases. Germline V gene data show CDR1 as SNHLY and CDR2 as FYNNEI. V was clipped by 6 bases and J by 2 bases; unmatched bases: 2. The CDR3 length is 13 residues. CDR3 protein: CASRRDRAYEQYF. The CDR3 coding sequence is TGTGCCAGCAGGAGGGACAGGGCCTACGAGCAGTACTTC.

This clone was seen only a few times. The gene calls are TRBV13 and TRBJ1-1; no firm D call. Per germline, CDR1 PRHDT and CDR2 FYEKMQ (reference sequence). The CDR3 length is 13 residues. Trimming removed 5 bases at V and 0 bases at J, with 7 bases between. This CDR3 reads CASSPDMNTEAFF. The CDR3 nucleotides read TGTGCCAGCAGCCCTGACATGAACACTGAAGCTTTCTTT.

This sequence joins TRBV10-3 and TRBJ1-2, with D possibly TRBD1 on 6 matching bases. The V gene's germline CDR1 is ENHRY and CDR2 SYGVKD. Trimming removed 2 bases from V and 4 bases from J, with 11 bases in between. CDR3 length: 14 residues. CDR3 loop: CAISEAGAGYGYTF. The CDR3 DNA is TGTGCCATCAGTGAGGCGGGGGCTGGCTATGGCTACACCTTC.

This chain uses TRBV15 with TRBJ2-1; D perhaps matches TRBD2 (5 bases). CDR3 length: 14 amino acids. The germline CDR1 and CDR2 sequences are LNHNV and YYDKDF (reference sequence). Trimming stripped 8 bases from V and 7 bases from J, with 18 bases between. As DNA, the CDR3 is TGTGCCACCTCCTTGATAGGACTCTCGAATGAGCAGTTCTTC. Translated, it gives CATSLIGLSNEQFF.

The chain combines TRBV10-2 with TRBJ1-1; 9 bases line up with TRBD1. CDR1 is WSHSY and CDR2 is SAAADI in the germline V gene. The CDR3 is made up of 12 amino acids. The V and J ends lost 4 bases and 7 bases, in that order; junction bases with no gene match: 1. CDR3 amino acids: CASSGGQGEAFF. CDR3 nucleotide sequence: TGCGCCAGCAGTGGGGGACAGGGTGAAGCTTTCTTT.

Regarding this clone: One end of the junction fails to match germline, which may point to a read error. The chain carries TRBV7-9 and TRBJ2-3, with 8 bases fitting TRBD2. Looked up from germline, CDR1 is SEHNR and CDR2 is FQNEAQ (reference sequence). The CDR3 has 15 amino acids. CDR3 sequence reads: CSSSLASGPTDTQYF. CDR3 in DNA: TGTTCCAGCAGCTTAGCTAGCGGGCCAACAGATACGCAGTATTTT.

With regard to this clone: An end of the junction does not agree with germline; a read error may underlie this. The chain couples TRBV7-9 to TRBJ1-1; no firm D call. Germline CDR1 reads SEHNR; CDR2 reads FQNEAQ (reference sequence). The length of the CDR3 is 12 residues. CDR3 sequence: CSSSGWGGGAFF. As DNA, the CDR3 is TGTTCCAGCAGCGGTTGGGGAGGAGGAGCTTTCTTT.

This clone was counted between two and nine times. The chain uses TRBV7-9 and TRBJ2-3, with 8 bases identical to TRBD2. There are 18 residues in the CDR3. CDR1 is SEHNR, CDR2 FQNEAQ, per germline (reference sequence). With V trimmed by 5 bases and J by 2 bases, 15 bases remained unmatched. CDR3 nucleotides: TGTGCCAGCAGCCTACCCTTTTTAGCGGGGTCCGACACAGATACGCAGTATTTT. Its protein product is CASSLPFLAGSDTDTQYF.

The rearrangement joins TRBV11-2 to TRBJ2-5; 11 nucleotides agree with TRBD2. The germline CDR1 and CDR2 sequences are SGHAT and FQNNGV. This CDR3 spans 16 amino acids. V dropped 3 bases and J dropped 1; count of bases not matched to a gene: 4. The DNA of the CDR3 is TGTGCCAGCAGCTTGTTAGCGGGGGGGATCCAAGAGACCCAGTACTTC. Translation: CASSLLAGGIQETQYF.

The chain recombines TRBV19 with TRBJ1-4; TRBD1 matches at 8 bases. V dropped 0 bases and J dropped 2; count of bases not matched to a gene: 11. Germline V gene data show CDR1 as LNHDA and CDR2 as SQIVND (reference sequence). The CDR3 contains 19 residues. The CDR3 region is CASSIDPTAGGITNEKLFF. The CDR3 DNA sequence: TGTGCCAGTAGTATAGACCCGACGGCAGGGGGCATCACTAATGAAAAACTGTTTTTT. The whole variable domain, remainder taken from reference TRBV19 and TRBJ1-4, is DGGITQSPKYLFRKEGQNVTLSCEQNLNHDAMYWYRQDPGQGLRLIYYSQIVNDFQKGDIAEGYSVSREKKESFPLTVTSAQKNPTAFYLCASSIDPTAGGITNEKLFFGSGTQLSVL.

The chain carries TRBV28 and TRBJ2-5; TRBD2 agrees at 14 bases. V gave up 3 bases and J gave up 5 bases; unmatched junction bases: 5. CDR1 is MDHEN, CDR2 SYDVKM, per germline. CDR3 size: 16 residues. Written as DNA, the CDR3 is TGTGCCAGCAGTTTTCTTGGACTAGCGGGAGGCGAGACCCAGTACTTC. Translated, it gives CASSFLGLAGGETQYF.

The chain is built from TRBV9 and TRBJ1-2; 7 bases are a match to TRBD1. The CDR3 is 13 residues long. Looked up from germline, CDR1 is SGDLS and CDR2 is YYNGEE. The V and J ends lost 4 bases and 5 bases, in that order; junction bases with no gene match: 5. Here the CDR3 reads CASSPGGSYGYTF. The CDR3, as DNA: TGTGCCAGCAGCCCAGGGGGGAGTTATGGCTACACCTTC.

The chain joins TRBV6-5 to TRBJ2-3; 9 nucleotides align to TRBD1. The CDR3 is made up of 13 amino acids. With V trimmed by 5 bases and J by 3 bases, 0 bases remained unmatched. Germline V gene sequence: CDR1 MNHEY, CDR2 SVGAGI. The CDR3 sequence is CASSGQGTDTQYF. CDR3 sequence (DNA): TGTGCCAGCAGTGGACAGGGGACAGATACGCAGTATTTT.

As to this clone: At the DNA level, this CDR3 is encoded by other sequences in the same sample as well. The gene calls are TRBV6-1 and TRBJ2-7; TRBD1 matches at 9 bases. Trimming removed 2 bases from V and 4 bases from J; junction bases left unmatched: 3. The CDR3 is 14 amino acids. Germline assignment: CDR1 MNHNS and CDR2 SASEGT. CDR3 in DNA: TGTGCCAGCAGTGAATGGGACAGGGCTTACGAGCAGTACTTC. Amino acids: CASSEWDRAYEQYF.

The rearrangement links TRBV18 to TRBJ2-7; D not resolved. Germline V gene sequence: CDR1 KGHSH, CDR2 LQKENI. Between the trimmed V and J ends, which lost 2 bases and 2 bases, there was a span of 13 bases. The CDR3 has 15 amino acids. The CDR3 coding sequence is TGTGCCAGCTCACCAGGAGAGAGTAACGCCTACGAGCAGTACTTC. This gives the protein CASSPGESNAYEQYF.

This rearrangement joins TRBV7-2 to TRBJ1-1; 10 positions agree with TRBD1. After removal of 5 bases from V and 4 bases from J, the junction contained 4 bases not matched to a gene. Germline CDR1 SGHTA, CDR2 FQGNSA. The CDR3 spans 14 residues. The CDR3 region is CASSTRDRGTEAFF. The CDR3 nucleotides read TGTGCCAGCAGCACCCGGGACAGGGGCACTGAAGCTTTCTTT.

CDR3 sequence: CASRREGYEQYF. In nucleotides, the CDR3 is TGTGCCAGCAGGAGGGAGGGCTACGAGCAGTACTTC. This chain joins TRBV6-6 and TRBJ2-7; 7 bases are a match to TRBD2. CDR1 MNHNY and CDR2 SVGAGI come from the germline V gene (reference sequence). This CDR3 has 12 residues. The trim removed 6 bases at V and 3 bases at J, leaving 2 bases unmatched.

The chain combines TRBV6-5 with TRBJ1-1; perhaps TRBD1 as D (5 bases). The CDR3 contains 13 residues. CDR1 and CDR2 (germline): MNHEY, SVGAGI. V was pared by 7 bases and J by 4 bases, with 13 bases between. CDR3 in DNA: TGTGCCAGCACCGGGGGGGTCACCACTGAAGCTTTCTTT. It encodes CASTGGVTTEAFF.

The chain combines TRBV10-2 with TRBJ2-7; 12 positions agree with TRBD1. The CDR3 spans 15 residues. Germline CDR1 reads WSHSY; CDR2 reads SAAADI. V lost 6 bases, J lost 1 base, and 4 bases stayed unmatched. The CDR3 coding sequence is TGCGCCAGCAGAGCGGGACAGGGGGCTTCCTACGAGCAGTACTTC. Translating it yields CASRAGQGASYEQYF.

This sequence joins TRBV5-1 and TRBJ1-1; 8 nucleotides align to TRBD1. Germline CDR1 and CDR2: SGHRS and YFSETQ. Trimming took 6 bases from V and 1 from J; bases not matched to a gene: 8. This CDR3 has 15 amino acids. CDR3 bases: TGCGCCAGCACCCAGGGGGCTATCCCGAACACTGAAGCTTTCTTT. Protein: CASTQGAIPNTEAFF.